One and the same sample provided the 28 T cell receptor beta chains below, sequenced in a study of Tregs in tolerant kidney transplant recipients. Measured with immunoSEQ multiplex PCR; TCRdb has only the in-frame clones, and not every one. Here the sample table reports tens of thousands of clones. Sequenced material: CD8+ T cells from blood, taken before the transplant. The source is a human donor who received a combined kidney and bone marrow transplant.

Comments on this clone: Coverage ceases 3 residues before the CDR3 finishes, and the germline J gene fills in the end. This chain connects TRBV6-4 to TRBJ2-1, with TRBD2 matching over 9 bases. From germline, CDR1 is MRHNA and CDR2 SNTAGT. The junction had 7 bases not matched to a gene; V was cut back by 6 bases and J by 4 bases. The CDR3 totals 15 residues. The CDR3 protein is CASSSRAGGYNEQFF. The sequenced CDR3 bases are TGTGCCAGCAGCTCGAGGGCGGGAGGGTACAATGAG.

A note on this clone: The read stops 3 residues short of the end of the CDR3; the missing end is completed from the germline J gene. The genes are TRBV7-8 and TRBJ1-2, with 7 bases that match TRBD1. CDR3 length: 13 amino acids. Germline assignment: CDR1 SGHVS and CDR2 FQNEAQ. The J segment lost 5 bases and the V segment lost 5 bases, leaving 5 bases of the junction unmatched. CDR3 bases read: TGTGCCAGCAGCGAAGGGACAGCTTATGGC. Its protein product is CASSEGTAYG. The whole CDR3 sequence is CASSEGTAYGYTF.

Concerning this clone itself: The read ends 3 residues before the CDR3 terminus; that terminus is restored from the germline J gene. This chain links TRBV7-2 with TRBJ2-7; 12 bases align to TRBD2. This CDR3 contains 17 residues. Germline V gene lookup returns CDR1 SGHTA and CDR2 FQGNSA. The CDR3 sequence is CASRLATRTSGVYEQYF. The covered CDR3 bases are TGTGCAAGTCGCTTAGCGACGAGGACTAGCGGGGTCTACGAG. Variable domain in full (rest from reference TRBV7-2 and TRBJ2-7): GAGVSQSPSNKVTEKGKDVELRCDPISGHTALYWYRQSLGQGLEFLIYFQGNSAPDKSGLPSDRFSAERTGGSVSTLTIQRTQQEDSAVYLCASRLATRTSGVYEQYFGPGTRLTVT.

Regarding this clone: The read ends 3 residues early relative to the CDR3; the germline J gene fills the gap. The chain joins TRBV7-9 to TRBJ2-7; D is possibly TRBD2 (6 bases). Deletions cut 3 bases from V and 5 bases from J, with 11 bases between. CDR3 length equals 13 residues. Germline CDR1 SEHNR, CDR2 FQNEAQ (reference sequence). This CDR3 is CASSFSGVDEQYF. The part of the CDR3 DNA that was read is TGTGCCAGCAGCTTTTCGGGGGTCGACGAG. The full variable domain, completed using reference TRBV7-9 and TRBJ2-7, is DTGVSQNPRHKITKRGQNVTFRCDPISEHNRLYWYRQTLGQGPEFLTYFQNEAQLEKSRLLSDRFSAERPKGSFSTLEIQRTEQGDSAMYLCASSFSGVDEQYFGPGTRLTVT.

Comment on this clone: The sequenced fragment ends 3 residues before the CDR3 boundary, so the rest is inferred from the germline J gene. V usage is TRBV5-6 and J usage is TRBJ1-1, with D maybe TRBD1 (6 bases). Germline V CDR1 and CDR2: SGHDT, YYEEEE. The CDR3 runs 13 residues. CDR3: CASSLGGGAEAFF. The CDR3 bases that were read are TGTGCCAGCAGCTTGGGTGGGGGGGCGGAA.

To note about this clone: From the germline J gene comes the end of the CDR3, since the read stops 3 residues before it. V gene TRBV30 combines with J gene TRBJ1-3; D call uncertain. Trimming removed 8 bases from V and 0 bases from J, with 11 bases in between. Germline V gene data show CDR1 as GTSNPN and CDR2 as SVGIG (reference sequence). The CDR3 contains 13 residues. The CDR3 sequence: CASYGVSGNTIYF. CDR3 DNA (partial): TGTGCCAGCTACGGTGTCTCTGGAAACACC.

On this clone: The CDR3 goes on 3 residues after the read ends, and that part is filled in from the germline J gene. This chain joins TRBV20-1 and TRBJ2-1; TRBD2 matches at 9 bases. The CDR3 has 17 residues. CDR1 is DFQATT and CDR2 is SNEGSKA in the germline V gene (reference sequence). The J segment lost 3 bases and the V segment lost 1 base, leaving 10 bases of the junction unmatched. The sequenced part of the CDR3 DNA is TGCAGTGCTAGAGTTCAGGGGCGGGAGGGCATCTACAATGAG. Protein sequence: CSARVQGREGIYNE. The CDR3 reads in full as CSARVQGREGIYNEQFF.

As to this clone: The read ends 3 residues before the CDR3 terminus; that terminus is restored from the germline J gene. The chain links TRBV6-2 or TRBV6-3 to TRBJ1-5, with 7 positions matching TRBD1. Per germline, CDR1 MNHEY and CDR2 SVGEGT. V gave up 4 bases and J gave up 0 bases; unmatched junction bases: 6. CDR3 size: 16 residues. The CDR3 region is CASSSSSGGSNQPQHF. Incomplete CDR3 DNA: TGTGCCAGCAGTTCGTCGTCAGGGGGTAGCAATCAGCCC.

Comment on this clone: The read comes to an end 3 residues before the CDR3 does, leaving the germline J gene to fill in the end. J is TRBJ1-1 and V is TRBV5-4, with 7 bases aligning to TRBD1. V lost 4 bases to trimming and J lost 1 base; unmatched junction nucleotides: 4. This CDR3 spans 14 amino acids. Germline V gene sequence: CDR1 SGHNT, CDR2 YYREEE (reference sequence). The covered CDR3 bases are TGTGCCAGCAGCCCGGGACAGCCGAACACTGAA. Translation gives CASSPGQPNTE. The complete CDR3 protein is CASSPGQPNTEAFF.

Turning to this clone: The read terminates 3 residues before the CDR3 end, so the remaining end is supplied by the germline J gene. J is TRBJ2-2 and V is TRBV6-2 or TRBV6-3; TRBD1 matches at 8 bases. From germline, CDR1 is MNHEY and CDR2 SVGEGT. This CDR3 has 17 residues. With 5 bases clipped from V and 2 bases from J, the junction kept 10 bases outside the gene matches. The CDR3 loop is CASSTRTGRDNTGELFF. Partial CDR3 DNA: TGTGCCAGCAGTACCCGGACAGGGCGGGATAACACCGGGGAG.

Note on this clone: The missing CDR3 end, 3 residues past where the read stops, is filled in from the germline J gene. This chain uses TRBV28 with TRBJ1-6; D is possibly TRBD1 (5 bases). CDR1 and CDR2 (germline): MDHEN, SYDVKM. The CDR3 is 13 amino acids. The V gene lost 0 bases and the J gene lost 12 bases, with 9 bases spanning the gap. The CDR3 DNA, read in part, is TGTGCCAGCAGTTTATGGGCGGGGGGACCC. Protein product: CASSLWAGGP. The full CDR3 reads CASSLWAGGPLHF.

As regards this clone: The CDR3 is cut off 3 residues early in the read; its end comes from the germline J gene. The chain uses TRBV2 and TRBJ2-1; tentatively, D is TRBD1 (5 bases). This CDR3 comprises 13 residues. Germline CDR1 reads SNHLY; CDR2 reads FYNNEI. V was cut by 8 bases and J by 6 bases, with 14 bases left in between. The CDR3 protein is CASPQDTLNEQFF. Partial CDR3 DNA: TGTGCCAGCCCCCAGGACACCCTCAATGAG.

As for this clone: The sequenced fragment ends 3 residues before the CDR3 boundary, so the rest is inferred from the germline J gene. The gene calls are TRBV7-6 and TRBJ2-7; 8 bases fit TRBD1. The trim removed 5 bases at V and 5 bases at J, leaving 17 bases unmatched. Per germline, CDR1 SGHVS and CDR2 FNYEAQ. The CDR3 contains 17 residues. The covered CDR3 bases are TGTGCCAGCAGCGACCGGGACAGGCTTGCAGAAGGGGACGAG. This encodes CASSDRDRLAEGDE. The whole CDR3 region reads CASSDRDRLAEGDEQYF.

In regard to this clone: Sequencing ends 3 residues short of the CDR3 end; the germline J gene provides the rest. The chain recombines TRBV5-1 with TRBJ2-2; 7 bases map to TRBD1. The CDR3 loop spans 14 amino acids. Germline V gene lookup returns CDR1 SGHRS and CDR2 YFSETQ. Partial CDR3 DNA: TGCGCCAGCAGCTTGGCCGTGACAGGGTTTGAG. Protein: CASSLAVTGFE. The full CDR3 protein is CASSLAVTGFELFF.

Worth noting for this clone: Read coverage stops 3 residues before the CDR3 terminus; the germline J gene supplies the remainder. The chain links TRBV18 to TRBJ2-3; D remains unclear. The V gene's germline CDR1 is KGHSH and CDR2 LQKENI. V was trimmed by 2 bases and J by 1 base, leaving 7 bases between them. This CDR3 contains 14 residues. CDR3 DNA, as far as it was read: TGTGCCAGCTCACCAGAGGCAGGCACAGATACG. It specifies CASSPEAGTDT. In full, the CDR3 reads CASSPEAGTDTQYF.

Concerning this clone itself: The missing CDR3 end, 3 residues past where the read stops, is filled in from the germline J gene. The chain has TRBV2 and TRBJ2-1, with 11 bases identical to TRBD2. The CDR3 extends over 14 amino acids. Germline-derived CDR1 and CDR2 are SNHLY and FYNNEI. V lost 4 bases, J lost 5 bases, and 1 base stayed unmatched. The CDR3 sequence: CASSVLAGDNEQFF. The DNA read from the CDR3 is TGTGCCAGCAGTGTACTAGCGGGGGACAATGAG.

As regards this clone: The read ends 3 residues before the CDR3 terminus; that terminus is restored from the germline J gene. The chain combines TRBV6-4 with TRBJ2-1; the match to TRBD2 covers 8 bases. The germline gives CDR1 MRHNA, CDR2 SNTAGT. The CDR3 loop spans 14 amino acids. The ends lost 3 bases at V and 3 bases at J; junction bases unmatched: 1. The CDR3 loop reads CASSEGTSYNEQFF. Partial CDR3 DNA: TGTGCCAGCAGTGAAGGGACTAGCTACAATGAG.

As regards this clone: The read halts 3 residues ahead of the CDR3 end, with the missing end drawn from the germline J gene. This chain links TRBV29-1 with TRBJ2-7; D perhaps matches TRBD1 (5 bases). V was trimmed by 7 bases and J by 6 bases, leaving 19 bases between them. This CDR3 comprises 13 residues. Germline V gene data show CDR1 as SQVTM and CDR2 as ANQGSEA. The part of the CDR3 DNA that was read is TGCAGCGCGAGCCAGGGAAGGGGTCTCGAG. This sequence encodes CSASQGRGLE. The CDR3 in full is CSASQGRGLEQYF.

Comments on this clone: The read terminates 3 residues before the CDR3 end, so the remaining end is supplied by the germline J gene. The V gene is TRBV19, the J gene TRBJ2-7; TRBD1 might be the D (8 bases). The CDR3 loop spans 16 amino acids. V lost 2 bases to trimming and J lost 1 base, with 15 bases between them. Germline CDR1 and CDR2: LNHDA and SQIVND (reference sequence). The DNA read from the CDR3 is TGTGCCAGTAGTATATCCCAACAGGGGGGGTCCTACGAG. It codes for CASSISQQGGSYE. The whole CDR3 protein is CASSISQQGGSYEQYF.

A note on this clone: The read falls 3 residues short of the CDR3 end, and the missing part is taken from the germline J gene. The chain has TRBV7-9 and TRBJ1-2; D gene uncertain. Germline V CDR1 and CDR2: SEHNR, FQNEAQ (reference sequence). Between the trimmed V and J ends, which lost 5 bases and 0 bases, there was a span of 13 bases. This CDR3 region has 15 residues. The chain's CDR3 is CASSRGSAANYGYTF. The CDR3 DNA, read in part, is TGTGCCAGCAGCCGAGGGTCAGCCGCTAACTATGGC. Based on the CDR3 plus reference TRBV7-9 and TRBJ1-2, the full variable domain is DTGVSQNPRHKITKRGQNVTFRCDPISEHNRLYWYRQTLGQGPEFLTYFQNEAQLEKSRLLSDRFSAERPKGSFSTLEIQRTEQGDSAMYLCASSRGSAANYGYTFGSGTRLTVV.

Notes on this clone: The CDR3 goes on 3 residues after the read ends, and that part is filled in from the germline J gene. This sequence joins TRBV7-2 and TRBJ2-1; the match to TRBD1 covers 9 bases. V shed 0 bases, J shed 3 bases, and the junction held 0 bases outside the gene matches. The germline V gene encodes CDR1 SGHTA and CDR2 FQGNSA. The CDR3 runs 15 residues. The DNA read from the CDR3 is TGTGCCAGCAGCTTAGCGGGACAGGGCTACAATGAG. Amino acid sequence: CASSLAGQGYNE. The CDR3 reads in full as CASSLAGQGYNEQFF.

The CDR3 sequence: CASSPDREWYEQYF. CDR3 bases read: TGTGCCAGCAGCCCCGACAGGGAGTGGTACGAG. V usage is TRBV7-8 and J usage is TRBJ2-7; TRBD1 matches 7 bases. The CDR3 end lies 3 residues beyond the end of the read and is filled in from the germline J gene. Per germline, CDR1 SGHVS and CDR2 FQNEAQ. This CDR3 region has 14 residues. V shed 5 bases, J shed 4 bases, and the junction held 8 bases outside the gene matches.

CDR3 sequence: CASSPTADSFEAFF. The CDR3 bases that were read are TGTGCCAGCAGCCCTACCGCGGACAGCTTTGAA. The rearrangement links TRBV6-2 or TRBV6-3 to TRBJ1-1, with D maybe TRBD1 (6 bases). The CDR3 end is not reached by the read, which stops 3 residues before it; the germline J gene fills it in. The germline CDR1 and CDR2 sequences are MNHEY and SVGEGT. Trimming cost V 6 bases and J 7 bases, with 18 bases left between them. This CDR3 comprises 14 residues.

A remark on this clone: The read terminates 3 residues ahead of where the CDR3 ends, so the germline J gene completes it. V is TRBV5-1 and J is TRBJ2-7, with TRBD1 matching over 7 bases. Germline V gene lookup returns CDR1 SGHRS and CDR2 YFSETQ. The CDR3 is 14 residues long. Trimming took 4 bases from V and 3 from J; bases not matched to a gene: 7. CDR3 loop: CASSEVTGFYEQYF. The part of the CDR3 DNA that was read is TGCGCCAGCAGCGAGGTGACAGGGTTCTACGAG.

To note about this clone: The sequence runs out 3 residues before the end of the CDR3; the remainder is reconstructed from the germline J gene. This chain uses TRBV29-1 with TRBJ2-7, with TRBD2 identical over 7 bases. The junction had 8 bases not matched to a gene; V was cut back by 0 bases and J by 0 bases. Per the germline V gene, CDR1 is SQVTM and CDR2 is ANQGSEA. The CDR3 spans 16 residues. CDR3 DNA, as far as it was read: TGCAGCGTTGAAGACCCACCTGGGGGGGGCTCCTACGAG. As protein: CSVEDPPGGGSYE. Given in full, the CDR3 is CSVEDPPGGGSYEQYF.

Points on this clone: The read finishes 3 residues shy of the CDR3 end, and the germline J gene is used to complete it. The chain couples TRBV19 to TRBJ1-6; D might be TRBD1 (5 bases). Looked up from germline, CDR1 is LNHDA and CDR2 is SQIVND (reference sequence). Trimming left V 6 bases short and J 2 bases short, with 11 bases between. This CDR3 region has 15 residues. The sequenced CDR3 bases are TGTGCCAGTAGGCCGGGGGTCCCCTATAATTCACCC. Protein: CASRPGVPYNSP. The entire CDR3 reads CASRPGVPYNSPLHF.

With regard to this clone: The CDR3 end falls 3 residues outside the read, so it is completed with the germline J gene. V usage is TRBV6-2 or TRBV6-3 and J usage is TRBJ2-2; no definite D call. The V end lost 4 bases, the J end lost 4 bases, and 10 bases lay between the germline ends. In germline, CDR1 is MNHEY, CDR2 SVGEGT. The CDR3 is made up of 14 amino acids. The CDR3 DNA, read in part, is TGTGCCAGCAGTTGGCTCCCGGGCACCGGGGAG. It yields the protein CASSWLPGTGE. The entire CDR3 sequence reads CASSWLPGTGELFF.

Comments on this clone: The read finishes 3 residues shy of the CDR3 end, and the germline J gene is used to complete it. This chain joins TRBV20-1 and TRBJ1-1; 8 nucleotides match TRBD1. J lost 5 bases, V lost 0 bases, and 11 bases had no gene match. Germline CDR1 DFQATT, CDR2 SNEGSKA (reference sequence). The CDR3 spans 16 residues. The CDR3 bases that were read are TGCAGTGCTAGAGATGATAATCGGACAGGGCGGACTGAA. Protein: CSARDDNRTGRTE. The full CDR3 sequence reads CSARDDNRTGRTEAFF.